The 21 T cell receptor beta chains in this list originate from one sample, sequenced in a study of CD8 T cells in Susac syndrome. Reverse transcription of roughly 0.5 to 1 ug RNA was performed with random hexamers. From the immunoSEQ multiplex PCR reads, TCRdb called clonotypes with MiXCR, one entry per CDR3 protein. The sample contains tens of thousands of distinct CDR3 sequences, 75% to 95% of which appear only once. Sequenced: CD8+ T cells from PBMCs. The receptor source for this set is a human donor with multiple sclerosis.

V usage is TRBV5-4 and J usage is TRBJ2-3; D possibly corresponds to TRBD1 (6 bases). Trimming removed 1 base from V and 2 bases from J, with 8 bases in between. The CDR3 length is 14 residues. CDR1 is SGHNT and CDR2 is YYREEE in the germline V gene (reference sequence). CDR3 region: CASSLPGATDTQYF. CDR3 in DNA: TGTGCCAGCAGCTTGCCAGGGGCCACAGATACGCAGTATTTT.

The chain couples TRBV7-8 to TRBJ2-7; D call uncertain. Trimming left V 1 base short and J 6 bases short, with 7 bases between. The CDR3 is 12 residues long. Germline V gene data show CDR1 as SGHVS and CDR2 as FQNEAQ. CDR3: CASSLGSVEQYF. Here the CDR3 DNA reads TGTGCCAGCAGCTTAGGGTCCGTCGAGCAGTACTTC. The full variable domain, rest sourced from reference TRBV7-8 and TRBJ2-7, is GAGVSQSPRYKVAKRGQDVALRCDPISGHVSLFWYQQALGQGPEFLTYFQNEAQLDKSGLPSDRFFAERPEGSVSTLKIQRTQQEDSAVYLCASSLGSVEQYFGPGTRLTVT.

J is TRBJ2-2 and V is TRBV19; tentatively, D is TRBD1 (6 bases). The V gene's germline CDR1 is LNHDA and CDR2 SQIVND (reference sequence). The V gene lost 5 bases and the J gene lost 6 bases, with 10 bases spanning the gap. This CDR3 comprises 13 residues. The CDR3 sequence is CASSEHRAGELFF. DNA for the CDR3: TGTGCCAGTAGTGAACACAGGGCCGGGGAGCTGTTTTTT.

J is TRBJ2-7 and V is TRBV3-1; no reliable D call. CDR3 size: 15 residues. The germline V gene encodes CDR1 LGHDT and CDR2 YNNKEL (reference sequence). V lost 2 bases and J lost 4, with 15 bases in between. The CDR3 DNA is TGTGCCAGCAGCCAACCCTCTCGGAGATCATACGAGCAGTACTTC. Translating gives CASSQPSRRSYEQYF.

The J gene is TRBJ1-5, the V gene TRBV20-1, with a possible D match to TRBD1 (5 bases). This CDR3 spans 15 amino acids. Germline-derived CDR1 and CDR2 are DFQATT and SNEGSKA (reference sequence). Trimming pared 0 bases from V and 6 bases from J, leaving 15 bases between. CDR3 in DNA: TGCAGTGCTAGAGACAGGACGCCTGGGGGTCAGCCCCAGCATTTT. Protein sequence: CSARDRTPGGQPQHF.

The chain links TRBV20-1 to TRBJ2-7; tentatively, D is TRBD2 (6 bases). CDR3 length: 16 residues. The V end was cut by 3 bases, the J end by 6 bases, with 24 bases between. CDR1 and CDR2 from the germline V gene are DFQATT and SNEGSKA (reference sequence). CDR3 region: CSASGGDDHLPLEQYF. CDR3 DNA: TGCAGTGCTAGTGGAGGGGACGACCACCTACCCCTCGAGCAGTACTTC.

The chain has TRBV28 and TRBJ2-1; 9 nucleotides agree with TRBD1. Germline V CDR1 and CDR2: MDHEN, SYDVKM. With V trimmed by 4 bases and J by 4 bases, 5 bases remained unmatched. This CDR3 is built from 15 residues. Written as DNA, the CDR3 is TGTGCCAGCAGTTCGGACAGGGGTTATTACAATGAGCAGTTCTTC. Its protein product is CASSSDRGYYNEQFF.

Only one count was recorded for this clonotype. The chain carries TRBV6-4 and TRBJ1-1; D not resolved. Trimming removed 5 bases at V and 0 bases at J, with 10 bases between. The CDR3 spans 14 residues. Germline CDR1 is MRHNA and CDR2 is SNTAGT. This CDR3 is CASSPTGVNTEAFF. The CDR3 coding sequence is TGTGCCAGCAGTCCGACTGGCGTGAACACTGAAGCTTTCTTT.

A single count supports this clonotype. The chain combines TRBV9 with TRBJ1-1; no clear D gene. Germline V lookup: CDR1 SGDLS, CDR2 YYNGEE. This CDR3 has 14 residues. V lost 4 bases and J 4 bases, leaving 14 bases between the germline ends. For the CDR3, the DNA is TGTGCCAGCAGCTCGACGGGCGCGGGCACTGAAGCTTTCTTT. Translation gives CASSSTGAGTEAFF.

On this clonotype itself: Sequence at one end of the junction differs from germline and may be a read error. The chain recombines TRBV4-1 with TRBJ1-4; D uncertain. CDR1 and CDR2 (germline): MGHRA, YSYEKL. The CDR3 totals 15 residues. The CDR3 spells CASTQYPAGNEKLFF. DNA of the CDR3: TGCGCCAGCACCCAATACCCGGCGGGTAATGAAAAACTGTTTTTT.

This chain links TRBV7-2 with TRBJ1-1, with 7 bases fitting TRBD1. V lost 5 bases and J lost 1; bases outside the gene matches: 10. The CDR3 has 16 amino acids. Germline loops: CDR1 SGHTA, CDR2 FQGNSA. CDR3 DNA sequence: TGTGCCAGCAGCCCTAACTCAGGGGGTGCGAACACTGAAGCTTTCTTT. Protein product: CASSPNSGGANTEAFF.

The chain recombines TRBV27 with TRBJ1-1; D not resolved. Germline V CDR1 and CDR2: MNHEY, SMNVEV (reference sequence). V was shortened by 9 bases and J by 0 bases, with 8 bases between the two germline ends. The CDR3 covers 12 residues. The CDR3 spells CASSDMNTEAFF. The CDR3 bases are TGTGCCAGTAGCGACATGAACACTGAAGCTTTCTTT.

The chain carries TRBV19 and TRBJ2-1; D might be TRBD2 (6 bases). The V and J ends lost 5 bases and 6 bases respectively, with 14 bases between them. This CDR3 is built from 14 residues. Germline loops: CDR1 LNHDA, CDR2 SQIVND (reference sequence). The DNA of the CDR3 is TGTGCCAGTAGTCTGACTAGTATCCCCAATGAGCAGTTCTTC. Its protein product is CASSLTSIPNEQFF. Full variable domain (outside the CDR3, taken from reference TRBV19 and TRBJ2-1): DGGITQSPKYLFRKEGQNVTLSCEQNLNHDAMYWYRQDPGQGLRLIYYSQIVNDFQKGDIAEGYSVSREKKESFPLTVTSAQKNPTAFYLCASSLTSIPNEQFFGPGTRLTVL.

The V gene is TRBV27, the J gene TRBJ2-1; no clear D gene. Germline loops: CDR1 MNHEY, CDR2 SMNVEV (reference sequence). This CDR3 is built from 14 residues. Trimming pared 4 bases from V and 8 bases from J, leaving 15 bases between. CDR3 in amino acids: CASSSRPPYHEQFF. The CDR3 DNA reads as TGTGCCAGCAGTTCCCGACCCCCTTACCATGAGCAGTTCTTC.

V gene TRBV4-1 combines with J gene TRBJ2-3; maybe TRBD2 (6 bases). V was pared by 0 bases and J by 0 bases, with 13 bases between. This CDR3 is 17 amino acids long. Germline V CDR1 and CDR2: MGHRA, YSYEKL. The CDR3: CASSQDIGGGSTDTQYF. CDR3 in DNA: TGCGCCAGCAGCCAAGATATCGGTGGGGGGAGCACAGATACGCAGTATTTT.

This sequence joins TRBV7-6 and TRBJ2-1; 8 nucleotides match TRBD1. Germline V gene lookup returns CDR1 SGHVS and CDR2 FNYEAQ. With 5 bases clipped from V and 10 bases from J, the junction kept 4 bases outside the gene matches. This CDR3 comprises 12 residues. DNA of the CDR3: TGTGCCAGCAGCGACAGGGGTGGGGAGCAGTTCTTC. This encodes CASSDRGGEQFF.

The CDR3 nucleotides are TGTGCCAGCAGTTTAGCGCCAACCGAAGAGACCCAGTACTTC. Protein product: CASSLAPTEETQYF. The J gene is TRBJ2-5, the V gene TRBV12-3 or TRBV12-4, with D unclear. Trimming cost V 0 bases and J 3 bases, with 8 bases left between them. The CDR3 is 14 amino acids.

CDR3 bases: TGTGCCACCGCCCTCGTGTGGGCGGGAGGAAACACAGATACGCAGTATTTT. Its protein product is CATALVWAGGNTDTQYF. This chain connects TRBV24-1 to TRBJ2-3; 8 nucleotides line up with TRBD2. The CDR3 length is 17 residues. Germline loops: CDR1 KGHDR, CDR2 SFDVKD. Losses at the gene ends were 9 bases for V and 2 bases for J; bases not matched to a gene: 15.

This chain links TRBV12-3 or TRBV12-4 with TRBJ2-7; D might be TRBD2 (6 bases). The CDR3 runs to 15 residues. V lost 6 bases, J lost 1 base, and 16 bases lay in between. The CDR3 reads CASSLTRPDSYEQYF. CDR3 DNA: TGTGCCAGCAGCCTGACTAGGCCCGATTCCTACGAGCAGTACTTC.

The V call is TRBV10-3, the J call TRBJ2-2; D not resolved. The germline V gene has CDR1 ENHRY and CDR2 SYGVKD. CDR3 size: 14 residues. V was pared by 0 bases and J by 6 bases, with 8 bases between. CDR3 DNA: TGTGCCATCAGTGAGTCATCGTCCGCCGGGGAGCTGTTTTTT. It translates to CAISESSSAGELFF.

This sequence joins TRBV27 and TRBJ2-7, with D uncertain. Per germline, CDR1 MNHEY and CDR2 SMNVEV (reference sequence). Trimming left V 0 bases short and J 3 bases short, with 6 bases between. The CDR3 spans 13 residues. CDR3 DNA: TGTGCCAGCAGTTTATCCGCCTTCTACGAGCAGTACTTC. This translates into CASSLSAFYEQYF.